The entry below describes one T cell receptor beta chain. The data originate from a study of T cell changes during pregnancy in multiple sclerosis. Per germline, CDR1 SGHDN and CDR2 FVKESK. This CDR3 spans 14 amino acids. Trimming took off 4 bases at V and 2 bases at J, with 11 bases between the two ends. The assay was immunoSEQ multiplex PCR, and TCRdb's table has in-frame clones only and misses some. The sample has tens of thousands of clones, approximately 92% seen once. This TCR derives from a female donor with multiple sclerosis, enrolled in a pregnancy study. The chain employs TRBV14 and TRBJ1-1; D not certain. This sample comprised CD8+ T cells from peripheral blood mononuclear cells, obtained after pregnancy. The CDR3, as DNA: TGTGCCAGCAGCCCCTTGAGGGCCAACACTGAAGCTTTCTTT. Translation: CASSPLRANTEAFF.